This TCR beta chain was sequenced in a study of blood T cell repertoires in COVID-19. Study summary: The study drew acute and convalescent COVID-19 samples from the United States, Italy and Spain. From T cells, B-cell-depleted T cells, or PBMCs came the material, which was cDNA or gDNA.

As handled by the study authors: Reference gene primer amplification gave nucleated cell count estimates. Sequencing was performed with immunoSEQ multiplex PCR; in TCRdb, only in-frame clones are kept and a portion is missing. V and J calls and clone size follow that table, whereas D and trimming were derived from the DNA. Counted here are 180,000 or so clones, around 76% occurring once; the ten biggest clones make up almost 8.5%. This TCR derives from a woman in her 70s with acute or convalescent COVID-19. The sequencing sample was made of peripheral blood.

The CDR3 bases are TGTGCCAGCAGTTACTCCCAGATATACTATGGCTACACCTTC. This translates into CASSYSQIYYGYTF. J is TRBJ1-2 and V is TRBV6-5; D is unclear. Between the trimmed V and J ends, which lost 0 bases and 3 bases, there was a span of 8 bases. Germline-derived CDR1 and CDR2 are MNHEY and SVGAGI. This CDR3 region has 14 residues.